This TCR beta chain emerged from a study of blood T cells in healthy people across ages. A second PCR, run for about 7 to 12 cycles, used a sample-barcoded 5' primer plus a J-beta primer mix. TCRdb reanalysed the 5' RACE reads using MiXCR and keeps one entry per CDR3 protein. The table lists about 1.4 million distinct CDR3 sequences, roughly 64% of them singletons. The CDR3 length is 16 residues. CDR1 is MNHEY and CDR2 is SVGEGT in the germline V gene. The V end was cut by 4 bases, the J end by 0 bases, with 16 bases between. The clonotype was recovered from a man aged 18 to 30 in good health. The chain has TRBV6-2 or TRBV6-3 and TRBJ2-7; weak D call: TRBD2 (6 bases). Sequenced: blood. CDR3 bases: TGTGCCAGCAGTTCATTCGCTTGGGGGGACTCCTACGAGCAGTACTTC. Its translation: CASSSFAWGDSYEQYF.